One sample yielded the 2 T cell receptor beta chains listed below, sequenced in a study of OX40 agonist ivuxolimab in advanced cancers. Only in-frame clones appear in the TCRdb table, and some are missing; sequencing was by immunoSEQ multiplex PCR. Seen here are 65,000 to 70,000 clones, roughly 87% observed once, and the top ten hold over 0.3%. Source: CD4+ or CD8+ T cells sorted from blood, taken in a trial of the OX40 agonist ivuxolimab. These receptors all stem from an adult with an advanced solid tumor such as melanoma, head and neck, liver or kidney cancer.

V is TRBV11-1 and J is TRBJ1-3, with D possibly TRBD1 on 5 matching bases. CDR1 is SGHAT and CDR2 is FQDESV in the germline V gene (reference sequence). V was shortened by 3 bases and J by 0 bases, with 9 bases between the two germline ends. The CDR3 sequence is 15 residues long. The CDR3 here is CASSLSDSSGNTIYF. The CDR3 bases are TGTGCCAGCAGCTTGAGCGACAGCTCTGGAAACACCATATATTTT. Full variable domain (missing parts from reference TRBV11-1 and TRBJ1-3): EAEVAQSPRYKITEKSQAVAFWCDPISGHATLYWYRQILGQGPELLVQFQDESVVDDSQLPKDRFSAERLKGVDSTLKIQPAELGDSAMYLCASSLSDSSGNTIYFGEGSWLTVV.

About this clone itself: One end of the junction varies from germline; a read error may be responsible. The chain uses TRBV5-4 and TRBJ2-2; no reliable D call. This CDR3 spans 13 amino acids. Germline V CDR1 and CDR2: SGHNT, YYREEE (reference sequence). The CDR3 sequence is CASSQDRPGELFF. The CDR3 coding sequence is TGCGCCAGCAGCCAAGATCGCCCCGGGGAGCTGTTTTTT.